These 19 T cell receptor beta chains were sequenced from one sample in a study of PD-L1 blockade in urothelial cancer. TCRdb's table, derived via immunoSEQ multiplex PCR, lists solely in-frame clones and lacks some. This table holds some 45,000 clones, around 88% found once. Sequencing was performed on PBMCs, taken around atezolizumab (anti-PD-L1) treatment. These receptors were collected from an elderly man with urothelial cancer.

V usage is TRBV29-1 and J usage is TRBJ2-7; weak D call: TRBD2 (6 bases). From germline, CDR1 is SQVTM and CDR2 ANQGSEA. V lost 3 bases and J lost 6, with 9 bases in between. This CDR3 region has 11 residues. The CDR3 DNA is TGCAGCGTTGATCGGGGAGGCGAGCAGTACTTC. This encodes CSVDRGGEQYF.

This clone was seen once. J is TRBJ2-2 and V is TRBV5-1; the D gene is possibly TRBD2 (6 bases). The germline V and J ends were trimmed by 4 bases and 5 bases, with 15 bases remaining between them. The germline V gene encodes CDR1 SGHRS and CDR2 YFSETQ. The CDR3 loop spans 15 amino acids. The CDR3 DNA reads as TGCGCCAGCAGCCGCCGGCCTGGGAGGACCGGGGAGCTGTTTTTT. Translation: CASSRRPGRTGELFF.

The J gene is TRBJ2-7, the V gene TRBV5-1, with 9 bases matching TRBD1. V gave up 4 bases and J gave up 4 bases; unmatched junction bases: 12. Germline CDR1 SGHRS, CDR2 YFSETQ. The CDR3 contains 16 residues. Here the CDR3 DNA reads TGCGCCAGCAGCGTGGGACAGGGCTCCCCCGTATACGAGCAGTACTTC. As protein: CASSVGQGSPVYEQYF.

V gene TRBV7-8 combines with J gene TRBJ2-7; 7 bases are shared with TRBD1. This CDR3 comprises 16 residues. V shed 3 bases, J shed 2 bases, and the junction held 10 bases outside the gene matches. From germline, CDR1 is SGHVS and CDR2 FQNEAQ. The CDR3 coding sequence is TGTGCCAGCAGCTTGACGAACCGGGACAGAGCCTACGAGCAGTACTTC. Protein sequence: CASSLTNRDRAYEQYF.

The CDR3 nucleotides are TGTGCCAGCAGCTTGGGTAGACAGGCCAGCACTGAAGCTTTCTTT. The encoded protein is CASSLGRQASTEAFF. V gene TRBV5-8 combines with J gene TRBJ1-1, with D maybe TRBD1 (6 bases). This CDR3 has 15 residues. CDR1 and CDR2 (germline): SGHTS, YDEGEE. The germline V and J ends were trimmed by 0 bases and 4 bases, with 13 bases remaining between them.

The chain is built from TRBV7-8 and TRBJ2-4, with D perhaps TRBD1 (6 bases). The V gene's germline CDR1 is SGHVS and CDR2 FQNEAQ. Trimming shortened V by 3 bases and J by 1 base, and 16 bases separated the two germline ends. This CDR3 spans 17 amino acids. The CDR3 DNA reads as TGTGCCAGCAGCTTTCTTGACAGGCCTGGTGCCAAAAACATTCAGTACTTC. Protein product: CASSFLDRPGAKNIQYF.

The chain employs TRBV5-4 and TRBJ2-1, with 9 bases aligning to TRBD2. The CDR3 length is 15 residues. Germline V gene sequence: CDR1 SGHNT, CDR2 YYREEE (reference sequence). Trimming cost V 2 bases and J 4 bases; bases outside gene matches: 4. CDR3 DNA sequence: TGTGCCAGCAGCTTAGATAGCGGGAGTTACAATGAGCAGTTCTTC. This sequence encodes CASSLDSGSYNEQFF.

The rearrangement links TRBV2 to TRBJ1-2, with D hard to call. Germline V gives CDR1 SNHLY, CDR2 FYNNEI. The CDR3 consists of 14 residues. The V and J ends lost 5 bases and 2 bases respectively, with 12 bases between them. The CDR3 coding sequence is TGTGCCAGCAGTAAAGAGGGCGGGAACTATGGCTACACCTTC. This encodes CASSKEGGNYGYTF.

The V gene is TRBV6-5, the J gene TRBJ1-1; no clear D. Germline assignment: CDR1 MNHEY and CDR2 SVGAGI. Trimming left V 4 bases short and J 1 base short, with 4 bases between. CDR3 length: 12 amino acids. The CDR3 DNA sequence: TGTGCCAGCAGTTCCAGGAACACTGAAGCTTTCTTT. It encodes CASSSRNTEAFF.

The J gene is TRBJ2-1, the V gene TRBV7-2; tentatively, D is TRBD2 (6 bases). Germline-derived CDR1 and CDR2 are SGHTA and FQGNSA. The CDR3 contains 13 residues. V was clipped by 1 base and J by 6 bases, with 7 bases between them. CDR3 amino acids: CASSLGGINEQFF. Written as DNA, the CDR3 is TGTGCCAGCAGCTTAGGCGGGATCAATGAGCAGTTCTTC.

The chain carries TRBV10-3 and TRBJ1-2, with unresolved D. V lost 7 bases to trimming and J lost 0 bases, with 12 bases between them. The CDR3 is 14 residues long. Germline V gives CDR1 ENHRY, CDR2 SYGVKD. The CDR3 coding sequence is TGTGCCATCACCTCGACACCTGCTAACTATGGCTACACCTTC. It is translated as CAITSTPANYGYTF.

The gene calls are TRBV5-1 and TRBJ2-3; D not certain. This CDR3 region has 16 residues. V shed 4 bases and J shed 2 bases, with 17 bases lying between them. The V gene's germline CDR1 is SGHRS and CDR2 YFSETQ. CDR3 coding DNA: TGCGCCAGCAGCCCGGCGGTCCGGAGTAACACAGATACGCAGTATTTT. As protein: CASSPAVRSNTDTQYF.

The chain employs TRBV2 and TRBJ1-5; the D gene is possibly TRBD1 (6 bases). Germline V gene lookup returns CDR1 SNHLY and CDR2 FYNNEI. Trimming left V 5 bases short and J 3 bases short, with 17 bases between. This CDR3 has 16 residues. CDR3 region: CASSKENTGTNQPQHF. In nucleotides, the CDR3 is TGTGCCAGCAGTAAAGAAAATACAGGGACCAATCAGCCCCAGCATTTT.

CDR3 region: CASSSLGVKNTEAFF. The CDR3 region has the DNA TGTGCCAGCAGCTCCCTTGGAGTTAAGAACACTGAAGCTTTCTTT. V usage is TRBV7-2 and J usage is TRBJ1-1; D gene uncertain. Trimming stripped 4 bases from V and 1 base from J, with 13 bases between. Germline values: CDR1 SGHTA, CDR2 FQGNSA. The CDR3 runs 15 residues. Using reference TRBV7-2 and TRBJ1-1 for the parts outside the CDR3, the full variable domain is GAGVSQSPSNKVTEKGKDVELRCDPISGHTALYWYRQSLGQGLEFLIYFQGNSAPDKSGLPSDRFSAERTGGSVSTLTIQRTQQEDSAVYLCASSSLGVKNTEAFFGQGTRLTVV.

The chain couples TRBV11-2 to TRBJ2-7, with D possibly being TRBD2 (6 bases). This CDR3 is built from 15 residues. Germline CDR1 SGHAT, CDR2 FQNNGV. V lost 0 bases and J 3 bases, leaving 12 bases between the germline ends. The CDR3 sequence is CASSLDPAEGYEQYF. As DNA, the CDR3 is TGTGCCAGCAGCTTAGACCCAGCGGAGGGCTACGAGCAGTACTTC.

The V call is TRBV6-5, the J call TRBJ2-2; 8 bases agree with TRBD1. The ends lost 0 bases at V and 5 bases at J; junction bases unmatched: 2. There are 15 residues in the CDR3. CDR1 MNHEY and CDR2 SVGAGI come from the germline V gene. CDR3 nucleotide sequence: TGTGCCAGCAGTTACTCGTACAGGGGGACCGGGGAGCTGTTTTTT. It specifies CASSYSYRGTGELFF.

The J gene is TRBJ2-1, the V gene TRBV9, with 9 bases fitting TRBD2. Germline V gives CDR1 SGDLS, CDR2 YYNGEE. The CDR3 consists of 19 residues. The V and J ends lost 4 bases and 5 bases, in that order; junction bases with no gene match: 19. This chain's CDR3 is CASSTSQEGGRAGDNEQFF. In nucleotides, the CDR3 is TGTGCCAGCAGCACCTCACAAGAGGGCGGGAGGGCCGGAGACAATGAGCAGTTCTTC. Drawing the rest from reference TRBV9 and TRBJ2-1, the complete variable domain is DSGVTQTPKHLITATGQRVTLRCSPRSGDLSVYWYQQSLDQGLQFLIQYYNGEERAKGNILERFSAQQFPDLHSELNLSSLELGDSALYFCASSTSQEGGRAGDNEQFFGPGTRLTVL.

The chain couples TRBV10-2 to TRBJ2-2; D is uncertain. V lost 11 bases to trimming and J lost 7 bases, with 20 bases between them. This CDR3 contains 14 residues. Germline V gene lookup returns CDR1 WSHSY and CDR2 SAAADI. The CDR3 sequence is CAGSSPLGGGELFF. In DNA, the CDR3 is TGCGCCGGATCAAGCCCCCTAGGTGGCGGGGAGCTGTTTTTT.

The chain couples TRBV6-5 to TRBJ2-7; D is perhaps TRBD2 (6 bases). Trimming took 6 bases from V and 2 from J, leaving 14 bases between them. CDR3 length: 14 residues. Germline V lookup: CDR1 MNHEY, CDR2 SVGAGI. CDR3 sequence reads: CASSPGLPPYEQYF. The CDR3 region has the DNA TGTGCCAGCAGCCCTGGACTACCACCCTACGAGCAGTACTTC.